The clone carrying this T cell receptor beta chain has only a few counts. Its antigen is not known. These data belong to a study of OX40 agonist ivuxolimab in advanced cancers. Study at large: Three patients got partial responses; one had hepatocellular carcinoma and two had cutaneous melanoma. Points from the study as a whole: The average count of expanded clones was higher among CD8+ T cells than among CD4+.

Profiled with immunoSEQ multiplex PCR; TCRdb holds only in-frame clones, not every one. The sample has 80,000 or so clones; just under 95% are singletons. Germline V lookup: CDR1 SEHNR, CDR2 FQNEAQ (reference sequence). The CDR3 is 15 amino acids. Unmatched junction bases numbered 10, after V lost 5 bases and J lost 4 bases. Here the sequenced sample was CD4+ or CD8+ T cells sorted from blood, taken in a trial of the OX40 agonist ivuxolimab. The sequence derives from an adult with an advanced solid tumor such as melanoma, head and neck, liver or kidney cancer. The V and J genes are TRBV7-9 and TRBJ1-2; 7 bases map to TRBD1. In DNA form, the CDR3 reads TGTGCCAGCAGCGAACAGGGGAGTATAGGCTATGGCTACACCTTC. Translated, it gives CASSEQGSIGYGYTF.